The text below deals with one T cell receptor beta chain. Its antigen is not known. The ends were cut back, 8 bases at V and 7 bases at J, with 20 bases in the middle. The germline V gene has CDR1 SGHTA and CDR2 FQGNSA. The CDR3 is 15 amino acids. Using immunoSEQ multiplex PCR, the repertoire was profiled, and TCRdb retains in-frame clones only, with some absent. The sample records roughly 100,000 clones, 84% being singletons. The data were taken from a study of OX40 agonist ivuxolimab in advanced cancers. Notes on the study in general: At 0.1 to 3.0 mg/kg and by week 6, clonal expansion occurred in CD4+ and CD8+ blood T cells. Relative to CD4+, CD8+ T cells held more expanded clones on average.

The TCR originated in an adult with an advanced solid tumor such as melanoma, head and neck, liver or kidney cancer. The source material was CD4+ or CD8+ T cells sorted from blood, sampled in a trial of the OX40 agonist ivuxolimab. J is TRBJ1-4 and V is TRBV7-2; the D gene is possibly TRBD1 (6 bases). Written as DNA, the CDR3 is TGTGCCAGCGCCCCGAGGGGGGGGGAGGGTGAAAAACTGTTTTTT. It codes for CASAPRGGEGEKLFF.